A selection of T cell receptor beta chains follows, all from one sample in a study of shared T cell receptors in the human thymus. Clones were sequenced by immunoSEQ multiplex PCR, and TCRdb holds only the in-frame ones, with some missing. This table has approximately 730,000 clones, 70% to 90% appearing once. This sample also appeared in a second study, on human thymus T cells.

The sequencing input was thymocytes. The source is a girl under three years old with a congenital heart defect. CDR3s include the opening cysteine and the closing phenylalanine or tryptophan. The D gene is left open where the match is weak. Clone size appears in some rows only: once, few, many, or a class for an expanded clone.

TRBV9,TRBJ1-1,-,once,CASSVVDRLNTEAFF,TGTGCCAGCAGCGTAGTTGACAGATTGAACACTGAAGCTTTCTTT
TRBV29-1,TRBJ1-3,-,-,CSVEATSGNTIYF,TGCAGCGTTGAGGCCACCTCTGGAAACACCATATATTTT
TRBV4-2,TRBJ2-5,-,-,CASSRLLASCQETQYF,TGTGCCAGCAGCCGACTTCTGGCTAGCTGTCAAGAGACCCAGTACTTC
TRBV6-7,TRBJ2-3,TRBD2,-,CASSKLAGGLFHLTDTQYF,TGTGCCAGCAGCAAACTAGCGGGGGGGCTTTTCCACCTTACAGATACGCAGTATTTT
TRBV9,TRBJ2-1,TRBD2,-,CASSVVASGGGFHNEQFF,TGTGCCAGCAGCGTAGTAGCAAGCGGGGGGGGATTCCACAATGAGCAGTTCTTC
TRBV11-2,TRBJ1-2,-,once,CASSRNYGYTF,TGTGCCAGCAGCCGGAACTATGGCTACACCTTC
TRBV5-1,TRBJ1-5,TRBD1,-,CASSPGQGDNQPQHF,TGCGCCAGCAGCCCGGGACAGGGAGACAATCAGCCCCAGCATTTT
TRBV28,TRBJ1-4,-,-,CASSLLGGGTNEKLFF,TGTGCCAGCAGTTTATTGGGCGGAGGAACTAATGAAAAACTGTTTTTT
TRBV7-6,TRBJ2-2,TRBD2,-,CASSPLAGATGELFF,TGTGCCAGCAGCCCCCTAGCGGGGGCCACCGGGGAGCTGTTTTTT
TRBV19,TRBJ2-1,TRBD1,once,CASTPGTGGYNEQFF,TGTGCCAGTACCCCCGGGACAGGGGGCTACAATGAGCAGTTCTTC
TRBV5-1,TRBJ1-2,TRBD1,-,CASSEVTEKTGSYTF,TGCGCCAGCAGTGAGGTGACTGAAAAGACAGGGAGCTACACCTTC
TRBV5-1,TRBJ1-2,TRBD1,few,CASNLDGTGFEYGYTF,TGCGCCAGCAACTTAGACGGGACAGGGTTCGAATATGGCTACACCTTC
TRBV5-1,TRBJ2-3,-,few,CASSLPGSPYSTDTQYF,TGCGCCAGCAGCTTGCCGGGTAGCCCCTATAGCACAGATACGCAGTATTTT
TRBV5-4,TRBJ1-5,-,-,CASSLDSRIYSNQPQHF,TGTGCCAGCAGCTTGGACAGTCGGATCTATAGCAATCAGCCCCAGCATTTT
TRBV6-6,TRBJ1-6,TRBD1,-,CASSYRTGNNSPLHF,TGTGCCAGCAGTTACAGGACAGGGAATAATTCACCCCTCCACTTT
TRBV19,TRBJ1-5,TRBD1,-,CASSIYPGQGAPDPPDSNQPQHF,TGTGCCAGTAGTATATATCCGGGACAGGGGGCCCCCGACCCCCCTGATAGCAATCAGCCCCAGCATTTT
TRBV7-9,TRBJ2-7,-,-,CASSLGVDSVCEQYF,TGTGCCAGCAGCTTAGGGGTAGACAGCGTGTGCGAGCAGTACTTC
TRBV1,TRBJ1-5,-,-,CTSSQDPLTGAGGPQHF,TGCACCAGCAGCCAAGACCCCCTTACAGGTGCCGGGGGGCCCCAGCATTTT
TRBV4-3,TRBJ2-7,TRBD1,-,CASSQDRDRVDEQYF,TGCGCCAGCAGCCAAGACAGGGACAGGGTAGACGAGCAGTACTTC
TRBV27,TRBJ2-7,-,few,CASTPSDSPYEQYF,TGTGCCAGCACCCCCAGCGACAGCCCCTACGAGCAGTACTTC
TRBV29-1,TRBJ1-2,-,-,CSAVQGRYGYTF,TGCAGCGCGGTACAGGGTCGCTATGGCTACACCTTC
TRBV7-9,TRBJ1-4,-,few,CASSFRQSTNEKLFF,TGTGCCAGCAGCTTTCGACAGTCAACTAATGAAAAACTGTTTTTT
TRBV5-1,TRBJ2-7,TRBD1,-,CASSTGQPGSYEQYF,TGCGCCAGCAGCACGGGACAGCCTGGTTCCTACGAGCAGTACTTC
TRBV6-1,TRBJ1-4,-,once,CASSGGPHLHEKLFF,TGTGCCAGCAGTGGCGGTCCGCACCTCCATGAAAAACTGTTTTTT
TRBV5-6,TRBJ1-4,-,-,CASSLTREGFGEKLFF,TGTGCCAGCAGCCTCACTCGGGAAGGGTTTGGGGAAAAACTGTTTTTT
TRBV5-6,TRBJ1-1,-,-,CASSLFSYSNTEAFF,TGTGCCAGCAGCTTATTCTCTTACTCGAACACTGAAGCTTTCTTT
TRBV12-5,TRBJ2-6,-,-,CASGLPGTKNSGANVLTF,TGTGCTAGTGGTTTGCCAGGCACCAAGAATTCTGGGGCCAACGTCCTGACTTTC
TRBV4-3,TRBJ1-5,-,-,CASSQDIMGRPQHF,TGCGCCAGCAGCCAAGACATTATGGGGAGACCCCAGCATTTT
TRBV2,TRBJ2-7,TRBD1,once,CASSGTGTGEIYEQYF,TGTGCCAGCAGCGGAACCGGGACAGGGGAAATCTACGAGCAGTACTTC
TRBV7-2,TRBJ1-1,-,-,CAIIGAAEAFF,TGTGCCATTATTGGAGCCGCTGAAGCTTTCTTT
TRBV5-1,TRBJ1-1,TRBD1,-,CASSLEFAGTGGYNTEAFF,TGCGCCAGCAGCTTGGAGTTCGCCGGGACAGGGGGCTATAACACTGAAGCTTTCTTT
TRBV5-6,TRBJ1-3,-,once,CASSFLCSGNTIYF,TGTGCCAGCAGCTTTCTCTGCTCTGGAAACACCATATATTTT
TRBV7-9,TRBJ1-2,-,-,CASSFAGTGNVYYGYTF,TGTGCCAGCAGCTTTGCTGGTACAGGGAACGTTTACTATGGCTACACCTTC
TRBV27,TRBJ1-6,TRBD1,-,CASSRDRGWHSPLHF,TGTGCCAGCAGCAGGGACAGGGGCTGGCATTCACCCCTCCACTTT
TRBV4-1,TRBJ1-5,-,-,CASSQDRGLLEQPQHF,TGCGCCAGCAGCCAAGATAGAGGGCTATTAGAACAGCCCCAGCATTTT
TRBV5-1,TRBJ2-5,TRBD2,-,CASSLLAEQETQYF,TGCGCCAGCAGCCTACTAGCGGAACAAGAGACCCAGTACTTC
TRBV5-1,TRBJ1-3,TRBD1,-,CASSDDTPGQAPGNTIYF,TGCGCCAGCAGCGATGATACGCCGGGACAGGCTCCTGGAAACACCATATATTTT
TRBV4-1,TRBJ1-2,-,-,CASSQECEINKGQHEYYGYTF,TGCGCCAGCAGCCAAGAGTGCGAGATAAATAAGGGGCAGCACGAGTACTATGGCTACACCTTC
TRBV6-6,TRBJ1-3,TRBD1,-,CASNDRADGNTIYF,TGTGCCAGTAATGACAGGGCGGACGGAAACACCATATATTTT
TRBV5-1,TRBJ2-3,-,-,CASSFELATDTQYF,TGCGCCAGCAGCTTTGAGCTAGCCACAGATACGCAGTATTTT
TRBV4-1,TRBJ2-5,-,once,CASSQAYPQETQYF,TGCGCCAGCAGCCAAGCCTATCCCCAAGAGACCCAGTACTTC
TRBV12-5,TRBJ1-2,-,-,CASGFDSPDRTAYYGYTF,TGTGCTAGTGGTTTCGATTCCCCCGACAGGACGGCGTATTATGGCTACACCTTC
TRBV5-6,TRBJ2-4,TRBD1,-,CASSSRVRGRADIQYF,TGTGCCAGCAGTTCCCGTGTCAGGGGGCGAGCGGACATTCAGTACTTC
TRBV6-6,TRBJ1-4,-,-,CASSTGSTNEKLFF,TGTGCCAGCAGTACAGGGTCGACTAATGAAAAACTGTTTTTT
TRBV6-4,TRBJ1-2,-,-,CASSDSKGGGFDGYTF,TGTGCCAGCAGTGACTCGAAGGGGGGGGGATTCGACGGCTACACCTTC
TRBV11-3,TRBJ1-4,-,-,CASSFVRKFFNEKLFF,TGTGCCAGCAGCTTCGTCAGAAAATTTTTTAATGAAAAACTGTTTTTT